Below are 20 T cell receptor beta chains sequenced from a single sample in a study of identical twins. In TCRdb, the 5' RACE reads were re-called with MiXCR into one record per CDR3 protein. The sample has nearly 900,000 distinct CDR3 sequences; around an eighth are singletons. The sample also formed part of further work on yellow fever vaccine responses in identical twins.

The sequencing input was PBMCs. These receptors were taken from a woman between 18 and 29 years old in good health.

This clonotype has only a few counts. The chain joins TRBV7-9 to TRBJ2-7; TRBD1 matches at 9 bases. The length of the CDR3 is 15 residues. V gave up 4 bases and J gave up 2 bases; unmatched junction bases: 6. Germline V gene lookup returns CDR1 SEHNR and CDR2 FQNEAQ (reference sequence). In nucleotides, the CDR3 is TGTGCCAGCAGCTCGCGGACAGGGGATACCTACGAGCAGTACGTC. As protein: CASSSRTGDTYEQYV.

This clonotype was counted between two and nine times. The V gene is TRBV10-3, the J gene TRBJ2-3; TRBD2 agrees at 9 bases. CDR1 is ENHRY, CDR2 SYGVKD, per germline. The CDR3 is made up of 16 amino acids. With 1 base clipped from V and 5 bases from J, the junction kept 7 bases outside the gene matches. For the CDR3, the DNA is TGTGCCATCAGTGAGTTAAGCGGGGGGCCCGGAGATACGCAGTATTTT. Translation gives CAISELSGGPGDTQYF.

This clonotype was seen more than once but under ten times. The J gene is TRBJ2-6, the V gene TRBV7-2; D may correspond to TRBD1 or TRBD2 (6 bases each). V lost 1 base, J lost 4 bases, and 11 bases lay in between. Germline assignment: CDR1 SGHTA and CDR2 FQGNSA. The CDR3 loop spans 16 amino acids. Written as DNA, the CDR3 is TGTGCCAGCAGCTTAGACCGGGGGCTCGGGGCCAACGTCCTGACTTTC. This gives the protein CASSLDRGLGANVLTF.

This clonotype was seen at least ten times. The rearrangement joins TRBV20-1 to TRBJ2-7; D not resolved. With 1 base removed from V and 5 bases from J, the gap between germline ends came to 9 bases. Germline CDR1 is DFQATT and CDR2 is SNEGSKA (reference sequence). CDR3 length: 12 residues. CDR3 DNA sequence: TGCAGTGCTAGAGTACAACCCAACGAGCAGTACTTC. This sequence encodes CSARVQPNEQYF.

In this sample, this clonotype turned up a few times. This chain joins TRBV4-1 and TRBJ1-2; no reliable D call. Germline V gene data show CDR1 as MGHRA and CDR2 as YSYEKL. Between the trimmed V and J ends, which lost 1 base and 7 bases, there was a span of 25 bases. There are 18 residues in the CDR3. The CDR3 coding sequence is TGCGCCAGCAGCCAAGTGTATCTCATTGACTTCGATTTTGGTGGCTACACCTTC. Translation: CASSQVYLIDFDFGGYTF.

The chain is built from TRBV5-8 and TRBJ2-7; 11 bases fit TRBD1. The V gene end was trimmed by 4 bases and the J gene end by 2 bases; junction bases not matched to a gene: 14. Germline V lookup: CDR1 SGHTS, CDR2 YDEGEE. CDR3 length: 18 amino acids. CDR3 in amino acids: CASSGTRDRGFPTYEQYF. Here the CDR3 DNA reads TGTGCCAGCAGCGGAACCCGGGACAGGGGGTTCCCTACCTACGAGCAGTACTTC.

This sequence joins TRBV21-1 and TRBJ2-7; TRBD2 was called by the table and not checked on the DNA. TRBV21-1 is shown as a pseudogene. There are 16 residues in the CDR3. The CDR3 loop is CASSKAPPDGGYEQYF. The CDR3 region has the DNA TGTGCCAGCAGCAAAGCCCCTCCGGACGGAGGCTACGAGCAGTACTTC.

This clonotype was seen a handful of times. This chain connects TRBV5-1 to TRBJ2-1; D is perhaps TRBD2 (7 bases). With 0 bases removed from V and 4 bases from J, the gap between germline ends came to 17 bases. Germline values: CDR1 SGHRS, CDR2 YFSETQ. The CDR3 consists of 17 residues. CDR3 loop: CASSLAGARGGYNEQFF. In DNA, the CDR3 is TGCGCCAGCAGCTTGGCCGGAGCCAGGGGAGGGTACAATGAGCAGTTCTTC.

The rearrangement links TRBV11-2 to TRBJ1-1; possible D gene TRBD1, 5 bases. CDR1 SGHAT and CDR2 FQNNGV come from the germline V gene. This CDR3 contains 14 residues. The germline V and J ends were trimmed by 6 bases and 4 bases, with 15 bases remaining between them. The CDR3 DNA reads TGTGCCAGCAGGTCCGTTCGGGGGTCCACTGAAGCTTTCTTT. It is translated as CASRSVRGSTEAFF.

The sample holds a few counts of this clonotype. This chain joins TRBV10-1 and TRBJ2-5, with TRBD2 identical over 9 bases. V dropped 3 bases and J dropped 4; count of bases not matched to a gene: 3. The CDR3 is 14 residues long. Germline CDR1 and CDR2: WNHNN and SYGVQD (reference sequence). The CDR3 nucleotides are TGCGCCAGCAGTGATAGCGGGAGTGGAGAGACCCAGTACTTC. Protein sequence: CASSDSGSGETQYF.

This clonotype has just a few counts. The V call is TRBV3-1, the J call TRBJ2-5; unclear D gene. Trimming shortened V by 1 base and J by 7 bases, and 10 bases separated the two germline ends. Germline CDR1 is LGHDT and CDR2 is YNNKEL (reference sequence). CDR3 length: 13 residues. CDR3: CASSQGPLRTQYF. CDR3 coding DNA: TGTGCCAGCAGCCAAGGACCCCTGCGGACCCAGTACTTC.

There are a few counts of this clonotype. The chain recombines TRBV7-9 with TRBJ2-5; tentatively, D is TRBD1 or TRBD2 (6 bases each). CDR1 is SEHNR and CDR2 is FQNEAQ in the germline V gene (reference sequence). V dropped 5 bases and J dropped 0 bases, with 19 bases sitting between them. There are 17 residues in the CDR3. The DNA of the CDR3 is TGTGCCAGCAGCGAGATTGGGGGCGGGGACAACCAAGAGACCCAGTACTTC. Protein sequence: CASSEIGGGDNQETQYF. Full variable domain (outside the CDR3, taken from reference TRBV7-9 and TRBJ2-5): DTGVSQNPRHKITKRGQNVTFRCDPISEHNRLYWYRQTLGQGPEFLTYFQNEAQLEKSRLLSDRFSAERPKGSFSTLEIQRTEQGDSAMYLCASSEIGGGDNQETQYFGPGTRLLVL.

This clonotype was seen only a few times. This chain uses TRBV7-8 with TRBJ2-1; 10 bases are a match to TRBD2. V was pared by 5 bases and J by 3 bases, with 16 bases of the junction left unmatched. The CDR3 extends over 19 amino acids. The germline CDR1 and CDR2 sequences are SGHVS and FQNEAQ. For the CDR3, the DNA is TGTGCCAGCAGCGCCTCCCTAGCGGGAGCACCCTCACTCTACAATGAGCAGTTCTTC. Its protein product is CASSASLAGAPSLYNEQFF.

This clonotype was seen only once. The chain links TRBV1 to TRBJ2-7. TRBV1 is tagged as a pseudogene. This CDR3 region has 14 residues. CDR3 DNA: TGCACCAGCAGCCACGAAAGGCTTGGATTGAAGCAGTACGTC. Protein product: CTSSHERLGLKQYV.

The chain has TRBV3-1 and TRBJ2-2, with 10 bases identical to TRBD1. V lost 0 bases, J lost 6 bases, and 4 bases stayed unmatched. Germline V gene lookup returns CDR1 LGHDT and CDR2 YNNKEL (reference sequence). The CDR3 totals 16 residues. This CDR3 is CASSQEDRGRAGELFF. CDR3 DNA sequence: TGTGCCAGCAGCCAAGAAGACAGGGGGCGGGCCGGGGAGCTGTTTTTT. Supplemented by reference TRBV3-1 and TRBJ2-2, the full variable domain reads DTAVSQTPKYLVTQMGNDKSIKCEQNLGHDTMYWYKQDSKKFLKIMFSYNNKELIINETVPNRFSPKSPDKAHLNLHINSLELGDSAVYFCASSQEDRGRAGELFFGEGSRLTVL.

The rearrangement uses TRBV7-2 and TRBJ1-6; D is ambiguous. Germline V gene lookup returns CDR1 SGHTA and CDR2 FQGNSA. V gave up 1 base and J gave up 10 bases, with 8 bases separating them. CDR3 size: 13 residues. The CDR3 reads CASSLDRVSPLHF. The CDR3 coding sequence is TGTGCCAGCAGCTTAGATCGGGTATCACCCCTCCACTTT.

This clonotype was picked up a small number of times. The chain couples TRBV29-1 to TRBJ1-5; the D gene is possibly TRBD1 (6 bases). There are 13 residues in the CDR3. Germline CDR1 reads SQVTM; CDR2 reads ANQGSEA. Trimming removed 5 bases from V and 1 base from J, with 9 bases in between. In DNA form, the CDR3 reads TGCAGCGTTCGGACAGAGAGCAATCAGCCCCAGCATTTT. It translates to CSVRTESNQPQHF.

The table lists this clonotype with a few counts. This rearrangement joins TRBV9 to TRBJ2-7; perhaps TRBD1 as D (5 bases). Per the germline V gene, CDR1 is SGDLS and CDR2 is YYNGEE. The CDR3 runs to 10 residues. The CDR3 loop is CASSVGGANV. DNA for the CDR3: TGTGCCAGCAGCGTAGGGGGCGCGAACGTC.

This clonotype was found a few times. The chain joins TRBV10-3 to TRBJ1-5; no clear D. V lost 3 bases to trimming and J lost 1 base, with 10 bases between them. This CDR3 contains 15 residues. Germline loops: CDR1 ENHRY, CDR2 SYGVKD. The CDR3 coding sequence is TGTGCCATCAGTGAAGGCCAGCAGAGCAATCAGCCCCAGCATTTT. Translating it yields CAISEGQQSNQPQHF.

This clonotype was counted a few times. J is TRBJ2-3 and V is TRBV29-1, with unresolved D. V lost 6 bases, J lost 4 bases, and 14 bases lay in between. There are 13 residues in the CDR3. CDR1 and CDR2 from the germline V gene are SQVTM and ANQGSEA. The CDR3 DNA is TGCAGCGTCCAAACGCGGACGGCAGATACGCAGTATTTT. This translates into CSVQTRTADTQYF.